The 30 T cell receptor beta chains below all came from one sample that was sequenced in a study of identical twins. MiXCR, applied by TCRdb to the 5' RACE reads, yields one record per CDR3 protein. Of around 680,000 distinct CDR3 sequences listed, less than 10% are singletons. The sample also formed part of further work on yellow fever vaccine responses in identical twins.

Sequencing input: PBMCs. Receptors originate from a woman under 30 in good health.

V and J are TRBV6-1 and TRBJ2-1, with D unresolved. V was pared by 2 bases and J by 11 bases, with 13 bases between. Germline V gives CDR1 MNHNS, CDR2 SASEGT. CDR3 length: 13 residues. CDR3 bases: TGTGCCAGCAGTGAATCGGCTCTGGGTCAGCAGTTCTTC. Translated: CASSESALGQQFF.

In its sample, this clonotype was seen many times. The V and J genes are TRBV4-3 and TRBJ2-7; TRBD1 might be the D (6 bases). V lost 0 bases and J 3 bases, leaving 12 bases between the germline ends. CDR1 and CDR2 from the germline V gene are LGHNA and YSLEER. The CDR3 loop spans 15 amino acids. In DNA form, the CDR3 reads TGCGCCAGCAGCCAAGAATGGCAGGGGTACTACGAGCAGTACTTC. Its translation is CASSQEWQGYYEQYF.

The table lists this clonotype with a few counts. This chain links TRBV24-1 with TRBJ2-1; 8 nucleotides line up with TRBD2. Looked up from germline, CDR1 is KGHDR and CDR2 is SFDVKD. The CDR3 has 17 amino acids. J lost 4 bases, V lost 4 bases, and 11 bases had no gene match. CDR3 sequence reads: CATSDPGGSGEYNEQFF. The CDR3 DNA follows: TGTGCCACCAGTGACCCGGGGGGTAGCGGGGAGTACAATGAGCAGTTCTTC.

This clonotype was seen many times. This sequence joins TRBV10-3 and TRBJ2-2; possibly TRBD1 for D (5 bases). The germline V gene has CDR1 ENHRY and CDR2 SYGVKD. Trimming removed 4 bases from V and 1 base from J, with 25 bases in between. The CDR3 runs 20 residues. The CDR3 sequence is CAISGVSWERQILNTGELFF. The CDR3 DNA follows: TGTGCCATCAGTGGAGTTTCGTGGGAAAGACAGATTCTGAACACCGGGGAGCTGTTTTTT.

This sequence joins TRBV3-1 and TRBJ2-1, with 7 bases fitting TRBD2. This CDR3 is built from 14 residues. Germline V CDR1 and CDR2: LGHDT, YNNKEL (reference sequence). V lost 3 bases and J lost 15; bases outside the gene matches: 14. The CDR3 spells CASSHFLILAGVFF. The CDR3 DNA is TGTGCCAGCAGCCACTTTCTTATCTTAGCGGGCGTGTTCTTC.

The genes are TRBV11-2 and TRBJ1-5, with TRBD1 matching 11 bases. The CDR3 covers 16 residues. V lost 5 bases, J lost 2 bases, and 5 bases stayed unmatched. Germline-derived CDR1 and CDR2 are SGHAT and FQNNGV. The CDR3 region has the DNA TGTGCCAGCAGCCCTCGGACAGGGGGCGGCAATCAGCCCCAGCATTTT. Protein: CASSPRTGGGNQPQHF.

This clonotype was seen repeatedly, ten times or more. V usage is TRBV29-1 and J usage is TRBJ2-1, with D perhaps TRBD2 (5 bases). CDR1 SQVTM and CDR2 ANQGSEA come from the germline V gene. V lost 4 bases and J lost 7, with 17 bases in between. The CDR3 extends over 14 amino acids. The CDR3 nucleotides read TGCAGCGTTGCCGAGGCGGGTGTCTCTAATGAGCAGTTCTTC. This gives the protein CSVAEAGVSNEQFF.

The J gene is TRBJ2-3, the V gene TRBV20-1, with 12 bases identical to TRBD2. V lost 1 base, J lost 4 bases, and 6 bases stayed unmatched. The CDR3 extends over 16 amino acids. In germline, CDR1 is DFQATT, CDR2 SNEGSKA (reference sequence). The CDR3 DNA sequence: TGCAGTGCTAGAGCTCTAGCGGGAGGGTTAGCAGATACGCAGTATTTT. Residues: CSARALAGGLADTQYF.

This clonotype was seen only a few times. This chain uses TRBV4-1 with TRBJ1-1, with no clear D. This CDR3 has 14 residues. The germline V gene encodes CDR1 MGHRA and CDR2 YSYEKL. V lost 5 bases, J lost 0 bases, and 10 bases lay in between. The CDR3 here is CASSGEVMNTEAFF. In DNA, the CDR3 is TGCGCCAGCAGCGGGGAGGTCATGAACACTGAAGCTTTCTTT.

This clonotype was counted ten times or more. The CDR3 loop reads CASSPGPISYNEQFF. The CDR3 DNA reads TGTGCCAGCAGCCCAGGCCCGATTTCCTACAATGAGCAGTTCTTC. The chain has TRBV9 and TRBJ2-1; unclear D gene. The CDR3 contains 15 residues. Between the trimmed V and J ends, which lost 4 bases and 1 base, there was a span of 12 bases. From germline, CDR1 is SGDLS and CDR2 YYNGEE.

The V gene is TRBV5-6, the J gene TRBJ2-1; D ambiguous. The ends were cut back, 2 bases at V and 5 bases at J, with 14 bases in the middle. Germline V gene lookup returns CDR1 SGHDT and CDR2 YYEEEE. This CDR3 is built from 15 residues. CDR3 DNA sequence: TGTGCCAGCAGCTTCCGGCGTCTAGTTAACAATGAGCAGTTCTTC. Translating it yields CASSFRRLVNNEQFF.

This clonotype was counted only a few times. J is TRBJ2-1 and V is TRBV7-9; TRBD2 matches 13 bases. The CDR3 loop spans 17 amino acids. V gave up 4 bases and J gave up 5 bases; unmatched junction bases: 8. Germline V gives CDR1 SEHNR, CDR2 FQNEAQ (reference sequence). CDR3 DNA sequence: TGTGCCAGCAGCTCCTCGACTAGCGGGAGGAAGGACAATGAGCAGTTCTTC. Encoded protein: CASSSSTSGRKDNEQFF. Complete variable domain (other parts from reference TRBV7-9 and TRBJ2-1): DTGVSQNPRHKITKRGQNVTFRCDPISEHNRLYWYRQTLGQGPEFLTYFQNEAQLEKSRLLSDRFSAERPKGSFSTLEIQRTEQGDSAMYLCASSSSTSGRKDNEQFFGPGTRLTVL.

The CDR3: CSARFRDYEQFF. The CDR3 DNA follows: TGCAGTGCTAGATTCCGGGACTATGAGCAGTTCTTC. The chain has TRBV20-1 and TRBJ2-1; D is possibly TRBD2 (6 bases). The V end lost 2 bases, the J end lost 8 bases, and 10 bases lay between the germline ends. Germline V CDR1 and CDR2: DFQATT, SNEGSKA (reference sequence). This CDR3 region has 12 residues.

Many counts were recorded for this clonotype. The chain has TRBV4-1 and TRBJ2-7; D ambiguous. The CDR3 covers 15 residues. Trimming pared 4 bases from V and 0 bases from J, leaving 13 bases between. From germline, CDR1 is MGHRA and CDR2 YSYEKL. As DNA, the CDR3 is TGCGCCAGCAGCCCCGTGGGGTCAGCCTCCTACGAGCAGTACTTC. Encoded protein: CASSPVGSASYEQYF.

V is TRBV12-3 or TRBV12-4 and J is TRBJ2-6, with D possibly TRBD2 on 6 matching bases. V lost 1 base and J lost 1, with 8 bases in between. This CDR3 has 16 residues. This chain's CDR3 is CASSLVAGSGANVLTF. The DNA for the CDR3 is TGTGCCAGCAGTTTAGTGGCGGGATCTGGGGCCAACGTCCTGACTTTC.

The chain is built from TRBV11-2 and TRBJ2-7; TRBD2 matches at 11 bases. This CDR3 comprises 16 residues. Germline loops: CDR1 SGHAT, CDR2 FQNNGV. V lost 0 bases to trimming and J lost 3 bases; unmatched junction nucleotides: 4. The CDR3 is CASSLDSSGRFYEQYF. CDR3 sequence (DNA): TGTGCCAGCAGCTTAGATTCTAGCGGGAGGTTCTACGAGCAGTACTTC.

This clonotype was detected ten times or more. The V call is TRBV6-2 or TRBV6-3, the J call TRBJ2-1; TRBD2 matches 11 bases. J gave up 8 bases and V 0 bases, and 12 bases lay outside the gene matches. Germline lookup yields CDR1 MNHEY and CDR2 SVGEGT. There are 18 residues in the CDR3. CDR3 sequence (DNA): TGTGCCAGCAGTTACTCGGCCATAAGACTAGCGGGAATCTATGAGCAGTTCTTC. Protein sequence: CASSYSAIRLAGIYEQFF.

J is TRBJ2-7 and V is TRBV7-9; 9 bases are a match to TRBD1. This CDR3 has 15 amino acids. The V and J ends lost 2 bases and 2 bases, in that order; junction bases with no gene match: 4. Germline loops: CDR1 SEHNR, CDR2 FQNEAQ (reference sequence). CDR3: CASSLLGTGTYEQYF. The CDR3 bases are TGTGCCAGCAGCTTACTCGGGACAGGGACCTACGAGCAGTACTTC.

This clonotype was seen repeatedly, ten times or more. The chain has TRBV2 and TRBJ2-7; D call uncertain. The CDR3 spans 13 residues. Deletions cut 8 bases from V and 3 bases from J, with 14 bases between. CDR1 is SNHLY and CDR2 is FYNNEI in the germline V gene. CDR3 nucleotides: TGTGCCAGCCTGGGCCAGCCGAACTACGAGCAGTACTTC. Its protein is CASLGQPNYEQYF.

The chain employs TRBV6-2 or TRBV6-3 and TRBJ2-5, with D tentatively TRBD2 (6 bases). Germline assignment: CDR1 MNHEY and CDR2 SVGEGT. The CDR3 length is 14 residues. V lost 0 bases and J lost 4, with 9 bases in between. The CDR3 sequence is CASSYSSGRETQYF. In nucleotides, the CDR3 is TGTGCCAGCAGTTACTCGAGCGGGCGAGAGACCCAGTACTTC.

This clonotype was seen a handful of times. The rearrangement uses TRBV5-6 and TRBJ2-1, with TRBD2 identical over 8 bases. Losses at the gene ends were 1 base for V and 5 bases for J; bases not matched to a gene: 5. CDR1 is SGHDT, CDR2 YYEEEE, per germline. The CDR3 contains 15 residues. In DNA, the CDR3 is TGTGCCAGCAGCTTGCCGGGACTAGGACACAATGAGCAGTTCTTC. Its protein product is CASSLPGLGHNEQFF. Full variable domain (outside the CDR3, taken from reference TRBV5-6 and TRBJ2-1): DAGVTQSPTHLIKTRGQQVTLRCSPKSGHDTVSWYQQALGQGPQFIFQYYEEEERQRGNFPDRFSGHQFPNYSSELNVNALLLGDSALYLCASSLPGLGHNEQFFGPGTRLTVL.

This sequence joins TRBV4-1 and TRBJ1-1; D ambiguous. The CDR3 sequence is 15 residues long. CDR1 MGHRA and CDR2 YSYEKL come from the germline V gene. V lost 1 base and J 1 base, leaving 10 bases between the germline ends. The CDR3 protein is CASSQVPDGNTEAFF. The CDR3 bases are TGCGCCAGCAGCCAAGTCCCCGACGGGAACACTGAAGCTTTCTTT.

This clonotype was picked up many times. The chain has TRBV3-1 and TRBJ1-6; D unclear. V lost 0 bases and J lost 3, with 12 bases in between. CDR1 and CDR2 (germline): LGHDT, YNNKEL (reference sequence). This CDR3 contains 17 residues. CDR3 region: CASSQDRRAYYNSPLHF. The CDR3 DNA reads TGTGCCAGCAGCCAAGATCGGCGGGCCTACTATAATTCACCCCTCCACTTT. The full variable domain, rest sourced from reference TRBV3-1 and TRBJ1-6, is DTAVSQTPKYLVTQMGNDKSIKCEQNLGHDTMYWYKQDSKKFLKIMFSYNNKELIINETVPNRFSPKSPDKAHLNLHINSLELGDSAVYFCASSQDRRAYYNSPLHFGNGTRLTVT.

The chain links TRBV9 to TRBJ2-5; TRBD2 aligns across 7 bases. J lost 2 bases, V lost 3 bases, and 7 bases had no gene match. Germline V gene lookup returns CDR1 SGDLS and CDR2 YYNGEE. This CDR3 spans 15 amino acids. The CDR3 loop reads CASSARDYEQETQYF. Written as DNA, the CDR3 is TGTGCCAGCAGCGCCCGGGACTACGAGCAAGAGACCCAGTACTTC.

This clonotype was counted at least ten times. J is TRBJ2-3 and V is TRBV7-2; D ambiguous. The CDR3 is 13 residues long. CDR1 SGHTA and CDR2 FQGNSA come from the germline V gene. V shed 5 bases and J shed 4 bases, with 10 bases lying between them. CDR3 protein: CASSTQSSDTQYF. For the CDR3, the DNA is TGTGCCAGCAGCACCCAAAGTTCAGATACGCAGTATTTT.

The chain is built from TRBV2 and TRBJ2-2, with D hard to call. The V gene lost 0 bases and the J gene lost 5 bases, with 10 bases spanning the gap. The length of the CDR3 is 15 residues. Germline V gene sequence: CDR1 SNHLY, CDR2 FYNNEI. The DNA of the CDR3 is TGTGCCAGCAGTGAAGCGCTCAGAGTGACCGGGGAGCTGTTTTTT. Its protein is CASSEALRVTGELFF. Full variable domain (outside the CDR3, taken from reference TRBV2 and TRBJ2-2): EPEVTQTPSHQVTQMGQEVILRCVPISNHLYFYWYRQILGQKVEFLVSFYNNEISEKSEIFDDQFSVERPDGSNFTLKIRSTKLEDSAMYFCASSEALRVTGELFFGEGSRLTVL.

This clonotype showed up just a few times. This sequence joins TRBV28 and TRBJ2-3; 7 bases line up with TRBD1. Looked up from germline, CDR1 is MDHEN and CDR2 is SYDVKM. The CDR3 length is 15 residues. With 5 bases clipped from V and 3 bases from J, the junction kept 8 bases outside the gene matches. CDR3 in amino acids: CASSTPRGLTDTQYF. As DNA, the CDR3 is TGTGCCAGCAGTACTCCCAGGGGGTTGACAGATACGCAGTATTTT. Combining the CDR3 with reference TRBV28 and TRBJ2-3 gives the whole variable domain DVKVTQSSRYLVKRTGEKVFLECVQDMDHENMFWYRQDPGLGLRLIYFSYDVKMKEKGDIPEGYSVSREKKERFSLILESASTNQTSMYLCASSTPRGLTDTQYFGPGTRLTVL.

The chain couples TRBV6-5 to TRBJ2-1, with D possibly TRBD2 on 5 matching bases. Germline CDR1 is MNHEY and CDR2 is SVGAGI. The CDR3 is made up of 16 amino acids. V shed 2 bases and J shed 10 bases, with 21 bases lying between them. As DNA, the CDR3 is TGTGCCAGCAGTTACGCGGCTAGCACATATGTCAGGGAGCAGTTCTTC. It encodes CASSYAASTYVREQFF.

This clonotype was seen ten or more times. V usage is TRBV20-1 and J usage is TRBJ2-7, with a possible D match to TRBD2 (6 bases). Germline-derived CDR1 and CDR2 are DFQATT and SNEGSKA (reference sequence). The CDR3 runs to 14 residues. The ends were cut back, 3 bases at V and 2 bases at J, with 14 bases in the middle. The CDR3 loop is CSARLVGGPYEQYF. The CDR3 coding sequence is TGCAGTGCTAGGTTGGTCGGGGGACCCTACGAGCAGTACTTC.

This clonotype was observed many times. This chain connects TRBV12-3 or TRBV12-4 to TRBJ2-1; 8 nucleotides align to TRBD2. After removal of 5 bases from V and 8 bases from J, the junction contained 14 bases not matched to a gene. The CDR3 consists of 16 residues. The CDR3 region has the DNA TGTGCCAGCAGTAATACCCTAGCGGGTACCGGGGATGAGCAGTTCTTC. Translation gives CASSNTLAGTGDEQFF.